Sequencing of this T cell receptor (beta chain) was carried out in a study of early T cells in non-severe SARS-CoV-2 infection. Study in general: Chains stayed unpaired after sequencing of bulk RNA from unsorted whole blood. Study-wide results and caveats: VDJdb matches were skewed toward anti-spike CD8 T cell responses.

The CDR3 is 16 amino acids. With V trimmed by 0 bases and J by 3 bases, 1 base remained unmatched. The germline V gene has CDR1 MNHEY and CDR2 SVGAGI. Unique molecular identifiers were added to individual cDNA molecules. One entry per CDR3 protein results from TCRdb running MiXCR on the 5' RACE reads. The data hold some 59,000 distinct CDR3 sequences, with about 10% observed a single time. At least ten counts were recorded for this clonotype. Its target is unknown. Input material: whole blood. The clonotype comes from an adult who was a healthcare worker with PCR-confirmed SARS-CoV-2 infection or an uninfected control (not recorded which). The chain combines TRBV6-5 with TRBJ2-3, with 12 nucleotides matching TRBD2. The CDR3 bases are TGTGCCAGCAGTTACTCGGGACTAGCGGGTACAGATACGCAGTATTTT. It specifies CASSYSGLAGTDTQYF.